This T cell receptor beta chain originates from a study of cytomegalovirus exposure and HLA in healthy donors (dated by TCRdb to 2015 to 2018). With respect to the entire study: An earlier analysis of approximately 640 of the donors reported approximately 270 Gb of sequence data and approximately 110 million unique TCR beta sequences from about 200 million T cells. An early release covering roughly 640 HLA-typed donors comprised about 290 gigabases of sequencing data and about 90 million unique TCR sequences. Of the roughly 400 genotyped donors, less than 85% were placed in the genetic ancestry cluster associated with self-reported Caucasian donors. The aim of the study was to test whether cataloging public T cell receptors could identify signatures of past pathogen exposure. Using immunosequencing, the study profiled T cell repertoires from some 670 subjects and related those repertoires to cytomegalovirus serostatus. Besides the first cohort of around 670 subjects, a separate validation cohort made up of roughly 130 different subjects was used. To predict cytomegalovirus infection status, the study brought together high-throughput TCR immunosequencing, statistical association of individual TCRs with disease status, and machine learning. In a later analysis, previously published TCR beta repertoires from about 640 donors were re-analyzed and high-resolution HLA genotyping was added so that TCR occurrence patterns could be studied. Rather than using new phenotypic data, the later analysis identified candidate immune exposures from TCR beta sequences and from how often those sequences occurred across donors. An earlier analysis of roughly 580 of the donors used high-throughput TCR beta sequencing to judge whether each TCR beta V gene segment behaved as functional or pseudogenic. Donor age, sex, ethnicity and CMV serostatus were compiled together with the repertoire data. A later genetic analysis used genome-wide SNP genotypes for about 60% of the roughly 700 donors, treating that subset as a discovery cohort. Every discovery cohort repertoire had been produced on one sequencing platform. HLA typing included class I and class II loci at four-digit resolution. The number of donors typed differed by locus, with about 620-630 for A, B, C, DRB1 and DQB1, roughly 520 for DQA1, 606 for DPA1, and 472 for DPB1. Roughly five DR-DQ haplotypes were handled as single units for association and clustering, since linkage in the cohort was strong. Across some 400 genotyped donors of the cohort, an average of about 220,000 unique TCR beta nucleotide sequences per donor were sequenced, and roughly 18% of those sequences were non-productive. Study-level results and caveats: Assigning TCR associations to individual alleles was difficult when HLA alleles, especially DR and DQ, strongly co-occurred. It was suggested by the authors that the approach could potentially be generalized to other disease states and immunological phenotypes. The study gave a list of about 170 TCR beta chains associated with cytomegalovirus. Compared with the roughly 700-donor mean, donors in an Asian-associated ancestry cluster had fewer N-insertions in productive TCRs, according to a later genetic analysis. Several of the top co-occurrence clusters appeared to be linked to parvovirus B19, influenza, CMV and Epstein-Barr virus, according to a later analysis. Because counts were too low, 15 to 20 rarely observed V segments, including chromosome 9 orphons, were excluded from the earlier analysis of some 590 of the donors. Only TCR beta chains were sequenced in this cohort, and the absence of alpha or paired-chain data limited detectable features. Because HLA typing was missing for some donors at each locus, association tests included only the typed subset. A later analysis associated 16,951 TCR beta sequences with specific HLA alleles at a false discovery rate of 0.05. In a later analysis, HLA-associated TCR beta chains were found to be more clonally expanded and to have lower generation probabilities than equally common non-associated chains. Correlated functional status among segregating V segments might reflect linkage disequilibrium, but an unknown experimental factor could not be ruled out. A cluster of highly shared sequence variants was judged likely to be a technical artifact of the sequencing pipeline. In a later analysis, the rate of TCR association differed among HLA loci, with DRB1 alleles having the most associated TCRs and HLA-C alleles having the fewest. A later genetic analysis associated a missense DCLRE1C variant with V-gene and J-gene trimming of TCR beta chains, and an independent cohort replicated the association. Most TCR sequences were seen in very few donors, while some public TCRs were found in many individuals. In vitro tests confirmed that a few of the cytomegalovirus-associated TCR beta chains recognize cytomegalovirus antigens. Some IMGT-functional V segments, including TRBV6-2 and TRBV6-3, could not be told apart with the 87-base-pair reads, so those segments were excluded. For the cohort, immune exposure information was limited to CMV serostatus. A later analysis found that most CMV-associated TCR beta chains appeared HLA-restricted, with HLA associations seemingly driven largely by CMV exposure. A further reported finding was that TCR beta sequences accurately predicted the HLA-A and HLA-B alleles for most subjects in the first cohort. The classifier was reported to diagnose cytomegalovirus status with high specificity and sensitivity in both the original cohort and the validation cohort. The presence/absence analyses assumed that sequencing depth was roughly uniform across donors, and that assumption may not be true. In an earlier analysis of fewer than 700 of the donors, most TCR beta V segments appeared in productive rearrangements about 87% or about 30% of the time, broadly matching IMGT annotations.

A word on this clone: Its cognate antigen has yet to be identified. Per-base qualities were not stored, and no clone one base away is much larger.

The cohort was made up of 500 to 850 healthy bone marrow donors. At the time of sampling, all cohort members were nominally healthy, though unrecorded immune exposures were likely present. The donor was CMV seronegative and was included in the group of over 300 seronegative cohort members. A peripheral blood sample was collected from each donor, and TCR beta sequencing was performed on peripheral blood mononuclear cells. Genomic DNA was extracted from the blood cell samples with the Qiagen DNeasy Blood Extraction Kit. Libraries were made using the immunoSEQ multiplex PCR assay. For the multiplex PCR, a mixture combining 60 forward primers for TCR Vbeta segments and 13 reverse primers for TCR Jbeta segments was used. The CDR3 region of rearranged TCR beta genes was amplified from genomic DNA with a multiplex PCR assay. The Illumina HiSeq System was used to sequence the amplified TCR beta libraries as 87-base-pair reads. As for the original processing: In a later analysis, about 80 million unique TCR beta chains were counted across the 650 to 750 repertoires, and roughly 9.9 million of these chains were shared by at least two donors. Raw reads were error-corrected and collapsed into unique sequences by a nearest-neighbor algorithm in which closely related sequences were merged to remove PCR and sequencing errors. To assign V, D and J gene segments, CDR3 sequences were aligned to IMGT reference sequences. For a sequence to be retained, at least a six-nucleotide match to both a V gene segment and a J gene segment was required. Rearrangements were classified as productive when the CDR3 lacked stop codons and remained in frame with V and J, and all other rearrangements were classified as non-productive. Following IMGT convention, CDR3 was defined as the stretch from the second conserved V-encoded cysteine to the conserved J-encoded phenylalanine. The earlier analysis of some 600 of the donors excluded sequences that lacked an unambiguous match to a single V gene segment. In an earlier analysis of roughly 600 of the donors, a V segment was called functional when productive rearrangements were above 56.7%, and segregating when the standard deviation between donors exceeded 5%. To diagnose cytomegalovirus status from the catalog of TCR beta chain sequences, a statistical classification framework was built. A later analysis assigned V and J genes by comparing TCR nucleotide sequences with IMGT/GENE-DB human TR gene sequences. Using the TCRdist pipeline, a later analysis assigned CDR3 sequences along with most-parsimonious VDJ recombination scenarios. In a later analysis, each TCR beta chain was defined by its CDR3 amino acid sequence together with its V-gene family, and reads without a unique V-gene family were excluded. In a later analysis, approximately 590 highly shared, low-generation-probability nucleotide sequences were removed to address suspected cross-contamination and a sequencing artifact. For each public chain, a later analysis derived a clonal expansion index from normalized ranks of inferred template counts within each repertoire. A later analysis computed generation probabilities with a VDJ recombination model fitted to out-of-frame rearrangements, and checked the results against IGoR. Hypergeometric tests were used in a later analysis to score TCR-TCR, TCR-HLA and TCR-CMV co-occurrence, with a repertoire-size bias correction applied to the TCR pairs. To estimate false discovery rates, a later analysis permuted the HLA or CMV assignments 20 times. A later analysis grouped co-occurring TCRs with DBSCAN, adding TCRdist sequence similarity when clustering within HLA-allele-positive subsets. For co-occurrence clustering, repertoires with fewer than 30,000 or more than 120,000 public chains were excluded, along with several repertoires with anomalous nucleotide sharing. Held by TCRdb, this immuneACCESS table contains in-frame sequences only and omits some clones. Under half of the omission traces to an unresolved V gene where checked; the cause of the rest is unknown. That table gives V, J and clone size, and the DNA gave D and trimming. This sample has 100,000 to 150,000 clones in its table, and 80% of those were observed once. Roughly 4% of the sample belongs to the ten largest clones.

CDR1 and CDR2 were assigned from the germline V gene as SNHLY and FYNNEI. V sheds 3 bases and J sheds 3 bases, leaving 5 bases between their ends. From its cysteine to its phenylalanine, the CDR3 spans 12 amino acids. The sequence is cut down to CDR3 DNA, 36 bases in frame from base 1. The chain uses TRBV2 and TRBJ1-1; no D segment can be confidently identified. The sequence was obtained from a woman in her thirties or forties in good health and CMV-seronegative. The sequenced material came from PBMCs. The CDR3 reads CASSDGYTEAFF. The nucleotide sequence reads TGTGCCAGCAGTGATGGCTACACTGAAGCTTTCTTT.